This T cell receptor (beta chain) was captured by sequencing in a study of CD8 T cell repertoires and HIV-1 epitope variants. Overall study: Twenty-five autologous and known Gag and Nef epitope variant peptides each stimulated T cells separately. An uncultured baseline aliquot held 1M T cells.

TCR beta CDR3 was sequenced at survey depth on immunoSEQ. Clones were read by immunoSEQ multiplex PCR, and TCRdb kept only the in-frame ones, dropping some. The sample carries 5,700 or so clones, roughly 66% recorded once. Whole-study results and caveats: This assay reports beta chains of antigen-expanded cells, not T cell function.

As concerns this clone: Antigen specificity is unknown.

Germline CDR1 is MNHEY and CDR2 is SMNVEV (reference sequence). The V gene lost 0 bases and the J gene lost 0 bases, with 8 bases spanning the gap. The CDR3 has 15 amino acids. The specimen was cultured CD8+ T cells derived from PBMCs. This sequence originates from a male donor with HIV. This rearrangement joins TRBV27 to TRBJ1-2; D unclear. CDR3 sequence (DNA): TGTGCCAGCAGTTTATCGGGAGCCCCTAACTATGGCTACACCTTC. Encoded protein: CASSLSGAPNYGYTF.